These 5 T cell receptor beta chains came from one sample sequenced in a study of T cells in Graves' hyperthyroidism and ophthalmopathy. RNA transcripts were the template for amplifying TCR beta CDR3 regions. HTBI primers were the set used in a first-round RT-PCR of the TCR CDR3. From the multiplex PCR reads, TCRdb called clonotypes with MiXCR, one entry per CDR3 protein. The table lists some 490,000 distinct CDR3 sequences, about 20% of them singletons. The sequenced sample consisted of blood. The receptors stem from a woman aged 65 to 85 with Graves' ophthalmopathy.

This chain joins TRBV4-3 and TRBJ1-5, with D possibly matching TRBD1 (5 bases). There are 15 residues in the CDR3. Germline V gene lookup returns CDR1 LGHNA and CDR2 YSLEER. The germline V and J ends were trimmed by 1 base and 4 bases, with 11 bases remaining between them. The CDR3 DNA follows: TGCGCCAGCAGCCAAGGGTCCCGGGGGAATCAGCCCCAGCATTTT. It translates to CASSQGSRGNQPQHF.

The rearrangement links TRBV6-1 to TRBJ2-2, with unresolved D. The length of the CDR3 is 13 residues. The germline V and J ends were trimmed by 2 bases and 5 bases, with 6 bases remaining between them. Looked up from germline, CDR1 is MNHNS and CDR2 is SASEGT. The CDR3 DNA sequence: TGTGCCAGCAGTGAATACACAACCGGGGAGCTGTTTTTT. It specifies CASSEYTTGELFF.

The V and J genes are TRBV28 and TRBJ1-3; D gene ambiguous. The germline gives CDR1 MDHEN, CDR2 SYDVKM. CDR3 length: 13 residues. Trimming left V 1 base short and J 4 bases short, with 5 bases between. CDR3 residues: CASSLYKGNTIYF. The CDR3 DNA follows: TGTGCCAGCAGTTTATACAAGGGAAACACCATATATTTT. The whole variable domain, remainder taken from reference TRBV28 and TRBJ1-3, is DVKVTQSSRYLVKRTGEKVFLECVQDMDHENMFWYRQDPGLGLRLIYFSYDVKMKEKGDIPEGYSVSREKKERFSLILESASTNQTSMYLCASSLYKGNTIYFGEGSWLTVV.

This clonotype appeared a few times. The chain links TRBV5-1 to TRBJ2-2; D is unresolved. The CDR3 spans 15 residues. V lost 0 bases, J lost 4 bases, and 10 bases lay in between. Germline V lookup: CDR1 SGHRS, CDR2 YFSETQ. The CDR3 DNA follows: TGCGCCAGCAGCTTGGGGCACATTAGCACCGGGGAGCTGTTTTTT. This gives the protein CASSLGHISTGELFF.

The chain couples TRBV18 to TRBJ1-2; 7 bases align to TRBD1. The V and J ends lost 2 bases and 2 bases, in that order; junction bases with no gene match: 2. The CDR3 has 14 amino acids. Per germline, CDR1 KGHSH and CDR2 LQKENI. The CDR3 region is CASSPTGENYGYTF. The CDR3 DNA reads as TGTGCCAGCTCACCAACAGGGGAGAACTATGGCTACACCTTC. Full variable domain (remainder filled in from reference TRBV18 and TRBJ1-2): NAGVMQNPRHLVRRRGQEARLRCSPMKGHSHVYWYRQLPEEGLKFMVYLQKENIIDESGMPKERFSAEFPKEGPSILRIQQVVRGDSAAYFCASSPTGENYGYTFGSGTRLTVV.